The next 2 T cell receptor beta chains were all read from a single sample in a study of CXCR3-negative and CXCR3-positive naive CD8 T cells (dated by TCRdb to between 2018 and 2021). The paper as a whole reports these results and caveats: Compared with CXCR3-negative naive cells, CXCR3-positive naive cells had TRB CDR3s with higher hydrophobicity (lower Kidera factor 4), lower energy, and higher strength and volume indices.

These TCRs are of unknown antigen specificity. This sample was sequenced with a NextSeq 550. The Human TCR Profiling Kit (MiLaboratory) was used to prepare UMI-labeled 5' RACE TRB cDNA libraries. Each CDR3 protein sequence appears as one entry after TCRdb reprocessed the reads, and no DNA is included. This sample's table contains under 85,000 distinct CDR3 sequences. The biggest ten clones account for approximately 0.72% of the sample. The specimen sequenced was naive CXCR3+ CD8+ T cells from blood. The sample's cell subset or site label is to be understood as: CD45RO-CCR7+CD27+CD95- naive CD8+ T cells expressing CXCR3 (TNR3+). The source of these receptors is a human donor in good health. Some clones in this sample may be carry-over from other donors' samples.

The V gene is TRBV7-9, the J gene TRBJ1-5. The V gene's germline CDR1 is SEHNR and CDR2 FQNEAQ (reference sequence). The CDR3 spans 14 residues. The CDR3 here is CASSLGQVNQPQHF.

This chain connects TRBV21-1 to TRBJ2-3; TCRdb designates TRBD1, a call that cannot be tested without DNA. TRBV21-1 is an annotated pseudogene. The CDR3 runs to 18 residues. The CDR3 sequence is CASSNYTPGQTSTDTQYF.